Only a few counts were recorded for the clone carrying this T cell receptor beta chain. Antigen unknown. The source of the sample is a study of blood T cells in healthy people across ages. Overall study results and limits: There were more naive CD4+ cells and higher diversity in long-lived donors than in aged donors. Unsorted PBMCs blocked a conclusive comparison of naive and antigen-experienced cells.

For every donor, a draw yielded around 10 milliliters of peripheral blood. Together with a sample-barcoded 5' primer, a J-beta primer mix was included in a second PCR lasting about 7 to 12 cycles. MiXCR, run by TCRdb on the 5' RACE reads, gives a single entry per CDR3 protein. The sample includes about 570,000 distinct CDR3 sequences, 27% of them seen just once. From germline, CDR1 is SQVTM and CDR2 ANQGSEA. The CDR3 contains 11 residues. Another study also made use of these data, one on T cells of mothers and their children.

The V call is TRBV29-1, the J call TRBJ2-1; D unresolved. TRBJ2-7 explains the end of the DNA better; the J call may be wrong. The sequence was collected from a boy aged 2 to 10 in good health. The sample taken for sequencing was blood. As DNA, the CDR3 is TGCAGCGTTATCCTCACCTACGAGCAGTACTTC. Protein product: CSVILTYEQYF.